These 16 T cell receptor beta chains came from one sample sequenced in a study of beta chain features in type 1 diabetes. TCRB transcripts that were expressed got sequenced, as all of the isolated RNA had been reverse transcribed. The method was immunoSEQ multiplex PCR; TCRdb's version includes in-frame clones alone and lacks a portion of them. The sample lists about 180,000 clones; approximately 13% were seen once. Sequenced sample: central memory CD4+ T cells from blood. All receptors derive from a woman aged 18-35 years in good health.

The rearrangement joins TRBV19 to TRBJ1-1; 8 bases line up with TRBD1. With 4 bases clipped from V and 10 bases from J, the junction kept 2 bases outside the gene matches. CDR1 LNHDA and CDR2 SQIVND come from the germline V gene (reference sequence). The CDR3 runs to 11 residues. The DNA for the CDR3 is TGTGCCAGTAGTAGGACAGGGCCAGCTTTCTTT. This gives the protein CASSRTGPAFF. Variable domain in full (rest from reference TRBV19 and TRBJ1-1): DGGITQSPKYLFRKEGQNVTLSCEQNLNHDAMYWYRQDPGQGLRLIYYSQIVNDFQKGDIAEGYSVSREKKESFPLTVTSAQKNPTAFYLCASSRTGPAFFGQGTRLTVV.

This rearrangement joins TRBV11-3 to TRBJ2-1; TRBD1 matches at 7 bases. The germline CDR1 and CDR2 sequences are SGHNT and YENEEA. The length of the CDR3 is 14 residues. V lost 5 bases to trimming and J lost 5 bases; unmatched junction nucleotides: 6. In DNA form, the CDR3 reads TGTGCCAGCAGCGCGACGACAGGGAACAATGAGCAGTTCTTC. It is translated as CASSATTGNNEQFF.

This clone was observed a few times. This chain joins TRBV5-1 and TRBJ2-2; unclear D gene. The ends were cut back, 2 bases at V and 0 bases at J, with 5 bases in the middle. This CDR3 is built from 14 residues. Germline lookup yields CDR1 SGHRS and CDR2 YFSETQ. The CDR3: CASSLASNTGELFF. The DNA of the CDR3 is TGCGCCAGCAGCTTAGCCTCGAACACCGGGGAGCTGTTTTTT.

The V call is TRBV27, the J call TRBJ2-7, with D possibly matching TRBD2 (7 bases). With 6 bases removed from V and 2 bases from J, the gap between germline ends came to 20 bases. The length of the CDR3 is 16 residues. Germline values: CDR1 MNHEY, CDR2 SMNVEV (reference sequence). The CDR3 DNA reads as TGTGCCAGCAGCACGGAACAGGGAGGGCAACCCTACGAGCAGTACTTC. Amino acid sequence: CASSTEQGGQPYEQYF.

This clone was counted between two and nine times. This CDR3 is CASSQEATGLPYGYTF. The CDR3 coding sequence is TGTGCCAGCAGCCAAGAGGCCACGGGACTTCCCTATGGCTACACCTTC. The chain employs TRBV7-9 and TRBJ1-2, with D possibly TRBD1 on 5 matching bases. The CDR3 runs 16 residues. Trimming removed 5 bases at V and 4 bases at J, with 20 bases between. Germline assignment: CDR1 SEHNR and CDR2 FQNEAQ (reference sequence).

V and J are TRBV4-2 and TRBJ2-1, with D perhaps TRBD2 (5 bases). The CDR3 is made up of 14 amino acids. V dropped 0 bases and J dropped 7 bases, with 10 bases sitting between them. Germline V gives CDR1 LGHNA, CDR2 YNFKEQ. In DNA form, the CDR3 reads TGTGCCAGCAGCCAAGAATTGAGGGATAATGAGCAGTTCTTC. Its translation: CASSQELRDNEQFF.

This clone was observed a few times. V is TRBV11-1 and J is TRBJ2-6; perhaps TRBD1 as D (6 bases). This CDR3 has 16 amino acids. Between the trimmed V and J ends, which lost 5 bases and 2 bases, there was a span of 13 bases. CDR1 SGHAT and CDR2 FQDESV come from the germline V gene (reference sequence). The CDR3 DNA sequence: TGTGCCAGCAGCCAACGGCGGACAGCTGGGGCCAACGTCCTGACTTTC. Translation gives CASSQRRTAGANVLTF.

This clone was detected only a few times. The rearrangement links TRBV6-1 to TRBJ2-1; 8 bases match TRBD2. The CDR3 extends over 15 amino acids. The ends lost 6 bases at V and 7 bases at J; junction bases unmatched: 11. Looked up from germline, CDR1 is MNHNS and CDR2 is SASEGT. CDR3 DNA: TGTGCCAGCAGCGCCGGACTAGCAAGTAGTAATGAGCAGTTCTTC. Translated: CASSAGLASSNEQFF.

The genes are TRBV21-1 and TRBJ1-5; TRBD1, the D gene given by the table, was not confirmed from the DNA. TRBV21-1 is described as a pseudogene. The CDR3 contains 15 residues. This CDR3 is CAIPTWTGGNQPQHF. Here the CDR3 DNA reads TGTGCCATCCCTACCTGGACAGGGGGAAATCAGCCCCAGCATTTT.

J is TRBJ1-1 and V is TRBV7-6, with D possibly TRBD1 on 6 matching bases. This CDR3 has 16 amino acids. Germline V lookup: CDR1 SGHVS, CDR2 FNYEAQ. V shed 4 bases and J shed 0 bases, with 15 bases lying between them. The CDR3 reads CASSSKKGTLNTEAFF. CDR3 nucleotide sequence: TGTGCCAGCAGCTCCAAGAAAGGGACACTGAACACTGAAGCTTTCTTT.

This clone has just a few counts. The V and J genes are TRBV6-5 and TRBJ2-7; TRBD1 matches at 8 bases. Germline V gene sequence: CDR1 MNHEY, CDR2 SVGAGI. The CDR3 is 15 residues long. After removal of 7 bases from V and 6 bases from J, the junction contained 14 bases not matched to a gene. CDR3 amino acids: CASMLGRTGTSEQYF. The CDR3, as DNA: TGTGCCAGCATGCTAGGTCGGACAGGGACGTCCGAGCAGTACTTC.

This chain connects TRBV7-9 to TRBJ2-5; D is perhaps TRBD1 (6 bases). Germline loops: CDR1 SEHNR, CDR2 FQNEAQ (reference sequence). V was trimmed by 6 bases and J by 0 bases, leaving 20 bases between them. This CDR3 contains 17 residues. CDR3 nucleotides: TGTGCCAGCAGTCCTCAACCGGGACACAACTACCAAGAGACCCAGTACTTC. Protein sequence: CASSPQPGHNYQETQYF.

The J gene is TRBJ1-2, the V gene TRBV18, with 10 nucleotides matching TRBD1. With 6 bases clipped from V and 6 bases from J, the junction kept 4 bases outside the gene matches. Per the germline V gene, CDR1 is KGHSH and CDR2 is LQKENI. The CDR3 is 13 amino acids. In nucleotides, the CDR3 is TGTGCCAGCTCGGGGACAGGGGATAATGGCTACACCTTC. Residues: CASSGTGDNGYTF.

This clone was detected only a few times. V and J are TRBV6-5 and TRBJ2-1, with TRBD2 identical over 14 bases. Germline V CDR1 and CDR2: MNHEY, SVGAGI. This CDR3 has 16 amino acids. V dropped 2 bases and J dropped 8; count of bases not matched to a gene: 5. CDR3 protein: CASSYRPGLAGDEQFF. CDR3 nucleotide sequence: TGTGCCAGCAGTTACAGGCCGGGACTAGCGGGAGATGAGCAGTTCTTC.

This sequence joins TRBV30 and TRBJ2-5, with TRBD2 identical over 15 bases. Germline V gene lookup returns CDR1 GTSNPN and CDR2 SVGIG (reference sequence). The CDR3 is made up of 17 amino acids. V shed 2 bases, J shed 5 bases, and the junction held 9 bases outside the gene matches. CDR3 loop: CAWSPAGLAGGQETQYF. In DNA, the CDR3 is TGTGCCTGGAGTCCCGCCGGACTAGCGGGAGGGCAGGAGACCCAGTACTTC.

The chain carries TRBV28 and TRBJ1-2; 7 bases line up with TRBD1. Trimming at V came to 8 bases and at J to 6 bases, leaving 9 bases not matched to a gene. This CDR3 has 13 residues. Germline V lookup: CDR1 MDHEN, CDR2 SYDVKM. For the CDR3, the DNA is TGTGCCAGCCGGCAGGGACAGCTCCATGGCTACACCTTC. Translation gives CASRQGQLHGYTF.